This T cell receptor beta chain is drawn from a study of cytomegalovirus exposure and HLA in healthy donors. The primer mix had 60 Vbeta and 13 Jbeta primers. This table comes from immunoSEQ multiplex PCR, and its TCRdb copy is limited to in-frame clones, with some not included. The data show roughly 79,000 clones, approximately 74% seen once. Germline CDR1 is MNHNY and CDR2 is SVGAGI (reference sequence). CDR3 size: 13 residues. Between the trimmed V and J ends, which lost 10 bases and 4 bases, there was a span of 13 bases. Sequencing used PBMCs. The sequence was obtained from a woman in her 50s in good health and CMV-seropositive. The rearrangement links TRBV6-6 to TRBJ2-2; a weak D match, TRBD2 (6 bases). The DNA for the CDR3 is TGTGCCACCGGAGGGGACGGCACCGGGGAGCTGTTTTTT. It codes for CATGGDGTGELFF.